This is a list of T cell receptor beta chains from one sample in a study of blood T cell repertoires in COVID-19. Profiled with immunoSEQ multiplex PCR; TCRdb holds only in-frame clones, not every one. The sample contains just under 250,000 clones, roughly 90% of which appear only once. Specimen: PBMCs or T cells enriched from blood (not recorded which). These receptors were taken from a woman aged 25 to 45 who had recovered from COVID-19. CDR3s include the opening cysteine and the closing phenylalanine or tryptophan. D genes are given only for firm matches. Clone size, where shown, is once, few, many, or a class for clones that have expanded.

size,D,J,V,DNA,CDR3
-,-,TRBJ2-7,TRBV28,TGTGCCAGCTCAAATCGGGCTGGGGGCCCCACGCAGTACTTC,CASSNRAGGPTQYF
once,TRBD2,TRBJ2-3,TRBV6-2/TRBV6-3,TGTGCCAGCAGCCGCTCAAGACTAGCTTCCAACACAGATACGCAGTATTTT,CASSRSRLASNTDTQYF
-,TRBD1,TRBJ1-3,TRBV11-1,TGTGCCAGCAGCGGAGGGACAGCCAGAAACACCATATATTTT,CASSGGTARNTIYF
-,TRBD1,TRBJ1-1,TRBV11-2,TGTGCCAGCAGCTTCAGACAGGGTCGTTATGACGGGGAGAATACTGAAGCTTTCTTT,CASSFRQGRYDGENTEAFF
once,-,TRBJ1-6,TRBV9,TGTGCCAGCAGCCGGGGGTGGAGCTCCTATAATTCACCCCTCCACTTT,CASSRGWSSYNSPLHF
-,TRBD1,TRBJ1-4,TRBV5-1,TGCGCCAGCAGCTTCAGGGGGACGGATGAAAAACTGTTTTTT,CASSFRGTDEKLFF
-,TRBD1,TRBJ1-1,TRBV10-3,TGTGCCATCAAAGGGACAGGGAAACTTGAGACTGAAGCTTTCTTT,CAIKGTGKLETEAFF
once,TRBD1,TRBJ2-5,TRBV18,TGTGCCAGCTCACCAGCTGGACAGGGGCGGGAGACCCAGTACTTC,CASSPAGQGRETQYF
-,-,TRBJ1-3,TRBV28,TGTGCCAGCAGTTTATACTCAGGGGTGACCGGAAACACCATATATTTT,CASSLYSGVTGNTIYF
-,-,TRBJ1-5,TRBV7-2,TGTGCCAGCAGCTTCGGGGGCAATCAGCCCCAGCATTTT,CASSFGGNQPQHF
once,-,TRBJ2-2,TRBV7-3,TGTGCCAGCAGCTTTACAGCGAACACCGGGGAGCTGTTTTTT,CASSFTANTGELFF
-,-,TRBJ2-7,TRBV19,TGTGCCAGTAGTCCTCATCGAGACAGGGAGGTAGGGAACGAGCAGTACTTC,CASSPHRDREVGNEQYF
once,TRBD1,TRBJ2-7,TRBV11-2,TGTGCCAGCAGCCCTCGGACAGGGGGCACCTACGAGCAGTACTTC,CASSPRTGGTYEQYF
-,-,TRBJ2-7,TRBV5-4,TGTGCCAGCAGCTCTAACACCCGGACTCTATACGAGCAGTACTTC,CASSSNTRTLYEQYF
-,-,TRBJ2-4,TRBV7-8,TGTGCCAGCAGCTTCCTGGGGGGGCTGGCCAAAAACATTCAGTACTTC,CASSFLGGLAKNIQYF
-,-,TRBJ2-2,TRBV18,TGTGCCAGCTCACCACGAGTGGGCTCCGGGGAGCTGTTTTTT,CASSPRVGSGELFF
-,TRBD1,TRBJ1-5,TRBV3-1/TRBV3-2,TGTGCCAGCAGCCAGACAGGGAACAATCAGCCCCAGCATTTT,CASSQTGNNQPQHF
-,TRBD1,TRBJ1-4,TRBV7-9,TGTGCCAGCAGCGCTAGACAGGGCACTAATGAAAAACTGTTTTTT,CASSARQGTNEKLFF
once,-,TRBJ2-2,TRBV11-1,TGTGCCAGCAGCCGGACATTAACTGGGAACACCGGGGAGCTGTTTTTT,CASSRTLTGNTGELFF
-,TRBD1,TRBJ1-6,TRBV7-2,TGTGCCAGCAGCAGGGGACAGCCCCAGATCTATAATTCACCCCTCCACTTT,CASSRGQPQIYNSPLHF
-,-,TRBJ2-7,TRBV5-1,TGCGCCAGCAGCTCCTCTCCTAGCGACCTCTCCGAGCAGTACTTC,CASSSSPSDLSEQYF
few,-,TRBJ1-2,TRBV12-3/TRBV12-4,TGTGCCAGCAGTTTGTCCAGCTATGGCTACACCTTC,CASSLSSYGYTF
once,TRBD1,TRBJ2-1,TRBV28,TGTGCCAGTAACAGGGGTCGAGGCTACAATGAGCAGTTCTTC,CASNRGRGYNEQFF
-,TRBD1,TRBJ1-1,TRBV14,TGTGCCAGCAGTTGGACAGGGATTGAAGCTTTCTTT,CASSWTGIEAFF
-,-,TRBJ1-4,TRBV30,TGTGCCTGGAGTACCCCAACGGGGGGGGATGAAAAACTGTTTTTT,CAWSTPTGGDEKLFF
-,-,TRBJ1-2,TRBV5-6,TGTGCCAGCAGTCGCGACAGGAACTATGGCTACACCTTC,CASSRDRNYGYTF
once,-,TRBJ1-1,TRBV3-1/TRBV3-2,TGTGCCAGCAGCCCGCTCAGACAGGTGAACACTGAAGCTTTCTTT,CASSPLRQVNTEAFF
once,-,TRBJ2-2,TRBV19,TGTGCCAGTAGTATCGACAGGCTGTCTCGGGAGCTGTTTTTT,CASSIDRLSRELFF
-,-,TRBJ1-1,TRBV19,TGTGCCAGTAGTATAGCCGGGGGGCAAAACACTGAAGCTTTCTTT,CASSIAGGQNTEAFF
-,TRBD1,TRBJ1-2,TRBV5-1,TGCGCCAGCAGCTTGGCACAGGGGGCGCGTGGCTACACCTTC,CASSLAQGARGYTF
-,-,TRBJ1-1,TRBV7-2,TGTGCCAGCAGCTTAGGGCGGAGAATTAACACTGAAGCTTTCTTT,CASSLGRRINTEAFF
-,-,TRBJ1-1,TRBV28,TGTGCCAGCAGTTTAGGTACAGGGAGGGACACTGAAGCTTTCTTT,CASSLGTGRDTEAFF
-,TRBD1,TRBJ2-1,TRBV6-5,TGTGCCAGCAGAAGACAGGGGGCCTACAATGAGCAGTTCTTC,CASRRQGAYNEQFF
-,TRBD1,TRBJ1-1,TRBV19,TGTGCCAGTAGTATGGGGACAGGGGGGTCGAACACTGAAGCTTTCTTT,CASSMGTGGSNTEAFF
-,-,TRBJ1-4,TRBV15,TGTGCCACCAGCAGGGGGGGAGACCCTCAAAGGTGGTTTTTT,CATSRGGDPQRWFF
-,-,TRBJ1-3,TRBV6-2/TRBV6-3,TGTGCCAGCAGTTACGGGCAGCCGGAGGACACCATATATTTT,CASSYGQPEDTIYF
few,-,TRBJ2-6,TRBV10-3,TGTGCCATACAGGTGGCTGGGGCCAACGTCCTGACTTTC,CAIQVAGANVLTF
-,-,TRBJ1-3,TRBV28,TGTGCCAGCACGGGGGGCGGGAGGGGAAACACCATATATTTT,CASTGGGRGNTIYF
-,-,TRBJ1-6,TRBV25-1,TGTGCCAGCAGTGAGAGTGAGGGCTATAATTCACCCCTCCACTTT,CASSESEGYNSPLHF
-,-,TRBJ2-1,TRBV4-3,TGCGCCAGCGGACACTACAAATACGACAATGAGCAGTTCTTC,CASGHYKYDNEQFF
-,TRBD2,TRBJ2-1,TRBV14,TGTGCCAGCAGCCATAATCTAGCGGGAGAACCCAATGAGCAGTTCTTC,CASSHNLAGEPNEQFF
-,-,TRBJ2-7,TRBV28,TGTGCCAGCAGCCCCCCTACGAAGCGGTACTTCTCCTACGAGCAGTACTTC,CASSPPTKRYFSYEQYF
-,TRBD2,TRBJ2-7,TRBV10-3,TGTGCCGTTTCGACTAGCGGGAGTGACTACGAGCAGTACTTC,CAVSTSGSDYEQYF
-,TRBD1,TRBJ1-6,TRBV30,TGTGCCTGGAGTCGGGGACAGGACGGTTCACCCCTCCACTTT,CAWSRGQDGSPLHF
once,-,TRBJ1-5,TRBV24-1,TGTGCCACCAGTGATAGCAGCGGGGCTAATCAGCCCCAGCATTTT,CATSDSSGANQPQHF
-,-,TRBJ1-1,TRBV9,TGTGCCAGCAGCGTAGATTTTTCTAACAGGGAAGCTTTCTTT,CASSVDFSNREAFF
-,-,TRBJ2-7,TRBV2,TGTGCCAGCAGTGATGATGCGTCGTTCGGGGGTACCTACGAGCAGTACTTC,CASSDDASFGGTYEQYF
-,TRBD1,TRBJ2-5,TRBV6-5,TGTGCCAGCAGTTACTCGGGGACAGGGGGCTGGGAGACCCAGTACTTC,CASSYSGTGGWETQYF